This TCR beta chain was captured in a study of cytomegalovirus exposure and HLA in healthy donors. General observations from the study: In a later analysis, CMV-associated beta chains were mostly HLA-associated, it appeared. There was a cluster of highly shared sequence variants that was likely a sequencing artifact.

This clone was counted between two and nine times. Its specificity is not known. Other DNA sequences from this sample encode an identical CDR3 as well. The length of the CDR3 is 13 residues. The germline V and J ends were trimmed by 1 base and 4 bases, with 7 bases remaining between them. Germline V CDR1 and CDR2: SGHTA, FQGNSA. PCR amplification relied on 60 Vbeta primers (plus 13 Jbeta primers). The protocol was immunoSEQ multiplex PCR, while the TCRdb copy is restricted to in-frame clones and leaves out a portion. There are about 160,000 clones in the sample; about four fifths occur only once, and around 4.5% lies in the top ten.

The rearrangement uses TRBV7-2 and TRBJ1-2; maybe TRBD1 (6 bases). The specimen was PBMCs. The TCR was taken from a man younger than 40 in good health and CMV-seronegative. The CDR3 loop reads CASSLDRVYGYTF. The DNA of the CDR3 is TGTGCCAGCAGCTTAGACAGGGTCTATGGCTACACCTTC.